The rows below give T cell receptor beta chains drawn from one sample of a study of cytomegalovirus exposure and HLA in healthy donors. Libraries were prepared by immunoSEQ multiplex PCR; TCRdb keeps only in-frame clonotypes and omits some of them. The table includes around 130,000 clones, around 83% detected once. The sequenced material came from PBMCs. The source of these receptors is a girl aged 2 to 10 in good health and CMV-seronegative. CDR3s include the opening cysteine and the closing phenylalanine or tryptophan. The D gene is left open where the match is weak. Not all rows give a size; the values are once, few, many and, for expanded clones, a class.

length: 17; J: TRBJ2-3; V: TRBV9; D: TRBD2; size: -; CDR3: CASSAGTSGSGTDTQYF; DNA: TGTGCCAGCAGCGCCGGGACTAGCGGGAGTGGCACAGATACGCAGTATTTT
length: 13; J: TRBJ1-1; V: TRBV7-9; D: -; size: -; CDR3: CASSLRRDTEAFF; DNA: TGTGCCAGCAGCTTACGACGGGACACTGAAGCTTTCTTT
length: 15; J: TRBJ1-3; V: TRBV4-1; D: -; size: -; CDR3: CASSPAVGFGNTIYF; DNA: TGCGCCAGCAGCCCCGCGGTTGGGTTTGGAAACACCATATATTTT
length: 16; J: TRBJ1-6; V: TRBV27; D: TRBD1; size: once; CDR3: CASSQIPGTGLSPLHF; DNA: TGTGCCAGCAGTCAAATACCCGGGACAGGGCTATCACCCCTCCACTTT
length: 18; J: TRBJ1-5; V: TRBV25-1; D: TRBD1; size: few; CDR3: CASSGPDPGTGGFEPQHF; DNA: TGTGCCAGCAGTGGACCAGACCCCGGGACAGGGGGTTTTGAGCCCCAGCATTTT
length: 15; J: TRBJ2-7; V: TRBV2; D: -; size: -; CDR3: CASSEPDARDYEQYF; DNA: TGTGCCAGCAGTGAACCCGACGCCAGGGACTACGAGCAGTACTTC
length: 13; J: TRBJ2-1; V: TRBV7-2; D: -; size: -; CDR3: CASSLGTANEQFF; DNA: TGTGCCAGCAGCTTAGGGACTGCGAATGAGCAGTTCTTC
length: 13; J: TRBJ1-1; V: TRBV5-6; D: -; size: few; CDR3: CASSLGRYHEAFF; DNA: TGTGCCAGCAGCTTGGGCAGGTACCATGAAGCTTTCTTT
length: 15; J: TRBJ1-1; V: TRBV7-2; D: -; size: -; CDR3: CASSLGPGKNTEAFF; DNA: TGTGCCAGCAGCTTAGGACCGGGGAAAAACACTGAAGCTTTCTTT
length: 16; J: TRBJ2-1; V: TRBV25-1; D: -; size: -; CDR3: CASSEELYSRDNEQFF; DNA: TGTGCCAGCAGTGAAGAGCTGTATAGTCGGGACAATGAGCAGTTCTTC
length: 14; J: TRBJ1-3; V: TRBV10-3; D: -; size: -; CDR3: CAISDSNSGNTIYF; DNA: TGTGCCATCAGCGACAGTAACTCTGGAAACACCATATATTTT
length: 14; J: TRBJ2-7; V: TRBV27; D: TRBD2; size: -; CDR3: CASSLSGGTYEQYF; DNA: TGTGCCAGCAGTTTATCCGGGGGGACCTACGAGCAGTACTTC
length: 15; J: TRBJ2-1; V: TRBV6-1; D: -; size: -; CDR3: CASSEGAPAYNEQFF; DNA: TGTGCCAGCAGTGAAGGAGCGCCAGCTTACAATGAGCAGTTCTTC
length: 14; J: TRBJ2-7; V: TRBV5-6; D: TRBD2; size: few; CDR3: CASSYTPGGYEQYF; DNA: TGTGCCAGCAGCTACACCCCGGGGGGTTACGAGCAGTACTTC
length: 15; J: TRBJ1-4; V: TRBV30; D: -; size: -; CDR3: CAWSVRGGRNEKLFF; DNA: TGTGCCTGGAGTGTACGGGGGGGCCGTAATGAAAAACTGTTTTTT
length: 18; J: TRBJ2-5; V: TRBV5-1; D: TRBD2; size: -; CDR3: CARRILALGTSVGETQYF; DNA: TGCGCCAGGCGGATACTGGCTCTGGGGACTAGCGTTGGAGAGACCCAGTACTTC
length: 15; J: TRBJ1-2; V: TRBV15; D: -; size: -; CDR3: CATSRDGAGWYGYTF; DNA: TGTGCCACCAGCAGAGATGGGGCAGGGTGGTATGGCTACACCTTC
length: 14; J: TRBJ2-3; V: TRBV7-2; D: -; size: -; CDR3: CASSFGLNTDTQYF; DNA: TGTGCCAGCAGCTTCGGACTAAACACAGATACGCAGTATTTT
length: 13; J: TRBJ2-7; V: TRBV27; D: TRBD1; size: -; CDR3: CASSSTGPYEQYF; DNA: TGTGCCAGCAGTTCGACAGGGCCCTACGAGCAGTACTTC
length: 16; J: TRBJ2-7; V: TRBV28; D: -; size: -; CDR3: CASRPGQGPPPYEQYF; DNA: TGTGCCAGCAGACCCGGTCAGGGCCCCCCACCCTACGAGCAGTACTTC
length: 14; J: TRBJ2-7; V: TRBV19; D: TRBD1; size: -; CDR3: CASEDRAAPYEQYF; DNA: TGTGCCAGTGAGGACAGGGCCGCCCCCTACGAGCAGTACTTC
length: 15; J: TRBJ1-3; V: TRBV7-2; D: -; size: few; CDR3: CASSISGISGNTIYF; DNA: TGTGCCAGCAGTATTTCAGGAATTTCTGGAAACACCATATATTTT
length: 13; J: TRBJ2-1; V: TRBV7-7; D: -; size: few; CDR3: CASSLDVSKEQFF; DNA: TGTGCTAGCAGCTTAGATGTTAGTAAGGAGCAGTTCTTC